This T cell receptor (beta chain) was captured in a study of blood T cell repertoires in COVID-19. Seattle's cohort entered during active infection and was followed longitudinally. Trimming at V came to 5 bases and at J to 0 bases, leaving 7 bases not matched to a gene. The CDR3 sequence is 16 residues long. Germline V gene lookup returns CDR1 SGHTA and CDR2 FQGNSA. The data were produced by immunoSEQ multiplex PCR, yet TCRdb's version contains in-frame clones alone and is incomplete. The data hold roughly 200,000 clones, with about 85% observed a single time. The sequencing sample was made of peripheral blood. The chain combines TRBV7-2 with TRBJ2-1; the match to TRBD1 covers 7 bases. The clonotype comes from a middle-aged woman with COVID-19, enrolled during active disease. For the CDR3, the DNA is TGTGCCAGCAGCCTACTCCGGGACAGCTCCTACAATGAGCAGTTCTTC. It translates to CASSLLRDSSYNEQFF.